What follows describes a single TCR beta chain. This clone was seen only once. This clone's antigen is unknown. Base qualities were left out, and no much larger clone turns up one base away. Trimming at the junction amounts to 5 bases on V and 4 bases on J, and the germline ends lie 6 bases apart. Spanning cysteine to phenylalanine, the CDR3 consists of 11 amino acids. CDR3 DNA is the only sequence kept; it has 33 bases, read in frame from the first base. Taken from the germline V gene, the CDR1 and CDR2 loops are MNHEY and SVGAGI. This sample was included in a study of T cell responses to AZD1222 COVID-19 vaccine (dated by TCRdb to 2020 to 2022). Concerning the study at large: A total of 230 to 250 trial participants underwent TCR sequencing, of whom around 200 received two doses of AZD1222 and about 26 received two doses of the MenACWY control vaccine. Trial participants were enrolled by age into 18-55, 56-69 and 70-plus year subgroups, with roughly 160, 29 and 62 TCR-sequenced participants respectively.

Sample time point, as interpreted from the label and publication: about 28 days (+/-7) after the second vaccine dose. AZD1222 recipients whose second dose came at about 4 weeks and those whose second dose came at about 12 weeks were combined into one group, since spike-specific TCR depth and breadth did not differ between the two schedules. The vaccinee samples were drawn from two UK trials, COV001 and COV002, one of which was a single-blind randomized controlled phase 2/3 trial testing AZD1222 (ChAdOx1 nCoV-19) in healthy adults. For TCRbeta chain sequencing, PBMC samples from trial participants were taken at day 0 and at day 28 after the second dose. Results and caveats for the whole study, not just this receptor: Only five or six AZD1222 recipients were SARS-CoV-2 seropositive at baseline, limiting conclusions about previously exposed vaccinees. Because no samples from the day 14 peak response were available, repertoires could be characterized only after the peak T cell response. The whole spike protein was spanned by vaccine-associated CD4 TCRs, and dominant responses were seen in regions 160-218 and 743-854. After two AZD1222 doses, both the breadth and the depth of spike-specific TCRs were significantly higher than at day 0 and than in MenACWY recipients. Participants were mostly white British, with more females than males. The authors suggested clonal diversity may have been underestimated. Reportedly, close to half of the unique spike-specific TCRs recognized epitopes lying outside the regions that are mutated in the B.1.351 and B.1.1.7 variants. The 56-69-year group was small, and its depth increase did not reach significance, likely because of low power.

The CDR3 regions of human TCRbeta chains were subjected to immunosequencing. Turning to the authors' computational methods: Repertoire TCRs were matched against a reference library of SARS-CoV-2-specific TCRs generated with the MIRA antigen-specificity platform. Breadth was defined as the fraction of unique TCRs that were SARS-CoV-2-associated, and depth was defined as the fraction of total T cells that were SARS-CoV-2-associated. Using the MIRA data, each spike-specific TCR was mapped to the spike region that the TCR reacts to and placed in a CD4 or CD8 class. Log10-transformed breadth and depth values were compared by one-way ANOVA with Sidak's multiple comparisons tests. This immuneACCESS table, as held by TCRdb, lists in-frame sequences with V and J called but not all clones. Of the missing ones, under half trace to an unresolved V gene in checked studies; the others have no known cause. V and J calls and clone size come straight from that table; D and trimming were deduced from the DNA. The sample includes roughly 150,000 clones, with 85% to 95% observed a single time. In total, the top ten clones hold less than 1.6% of the sample.

Sequenced here: peripheral blood, sampled 28 days after the second AZD1222 dose. The chain is made from TRBV6-5 and TRBJ2-7; the D segment cannot be called with confidence. This TCR was recovered from an adult who received the AZD1222 COVID-19 vaccine. In nucleotides, the sequence is TGTGCCAGCAGTACCAAGTACGAGCAGTACTTC. This yields the protein CASSTKYEQYF.